This TCR beta chain is drawn from a study of blood T cell repertoires in COVID-19. Study overall: Samples representing acute and convalescent COVID-19 were sourced from the United States, Italy and Spain. The analysed material was cDNA or gDNA that came from T cells, B-cell-depleted T cells, or PBMCs.

The CDR3 is 16 residues long. J was trimmed by 2 bases and V by 5 bases; bases with no gene match: 6. Per germline, CDR1 MNHEY and CDR2 SMNVEV (reference sequence). The authors' processing: Amplification of reference gene primers provided the estimated nucleated cell counts. Profiling relied on immunoSEQ multiplex PCR, and the TCRdb table lists in-frame clones only, not all of them. V and J calls and clone size are copied from that table; D and trimming were computed from the DNA. Seen here are about 200,000 clones, about 88% observed once, and the top ten hold about 18%. A Seattle source enrolled patients during active infection and followed them longitudinally.

Sequenced: peripheral blood. The chain combines TRBV27 with TRBJ2-7; TRBD2 matches 13 bases. This receptor was identified in a man aged 50 to 60 with COVID-19, enrolled during active disease. The CDR3 DNA sequence: TGTGCCAGCAGTAGTCCGGGACTAGCGGGGACCTACGAGCAGTACTTC. This codes for CASSSPGLAGTYEQYF.